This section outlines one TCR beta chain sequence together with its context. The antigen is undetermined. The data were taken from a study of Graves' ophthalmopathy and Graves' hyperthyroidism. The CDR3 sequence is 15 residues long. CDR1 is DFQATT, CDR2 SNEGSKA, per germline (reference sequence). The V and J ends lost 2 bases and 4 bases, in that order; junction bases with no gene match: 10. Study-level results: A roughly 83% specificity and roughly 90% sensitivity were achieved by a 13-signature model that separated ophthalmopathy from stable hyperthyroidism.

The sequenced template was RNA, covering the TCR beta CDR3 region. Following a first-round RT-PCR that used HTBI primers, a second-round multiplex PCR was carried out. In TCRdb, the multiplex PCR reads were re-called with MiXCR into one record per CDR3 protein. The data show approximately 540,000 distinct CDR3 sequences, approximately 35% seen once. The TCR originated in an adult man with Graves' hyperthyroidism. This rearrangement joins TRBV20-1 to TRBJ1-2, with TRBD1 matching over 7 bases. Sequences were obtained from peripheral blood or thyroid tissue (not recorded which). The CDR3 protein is CSARRSGQLPYGYTF. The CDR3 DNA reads TGCAGTGCTAGACGTTCGGGACAGCTACCCTATGGCTACACCTTC.